The present entry profiles one T cell receptor beta chain with its context. Compared with germline, one end of the junction differs, possibly owing to a read error. Clones were sequenced by immunoSEQ multiplex PCR, and TCRdb holds only the in-frame ones, with some missing. The sample yields roughly 15,000 clones, roughly 84% seen once. The data derive from a study of follicular helper T cells after annual influenza vaccination. The CDR3 contains 8 residues. In germline, CDR1 is SQVTM, CDR2 ANQGSEA. Time point meaning: 2014-2015 season, 7 days after vaccination. The sequence came from an adult who received the influenza vaccine. The sample here was CXCR5+ CD38- circulating T follicular helper cells from blood, taken 7 days after influenza vaccination. Specified subset: circulating Tfh, non-naive CD4+CXCR5+PD-1+ (ICOS+CD38+ or ICOS-CD38-). The chain recombines TRBV29-1 with TRBJ1-2; 7 positions match TRBD1. DNA of the CDR3: TGCAGCGTTGGGACAGGATTCTTC. Amino acid sequence: CSVGTGFF.